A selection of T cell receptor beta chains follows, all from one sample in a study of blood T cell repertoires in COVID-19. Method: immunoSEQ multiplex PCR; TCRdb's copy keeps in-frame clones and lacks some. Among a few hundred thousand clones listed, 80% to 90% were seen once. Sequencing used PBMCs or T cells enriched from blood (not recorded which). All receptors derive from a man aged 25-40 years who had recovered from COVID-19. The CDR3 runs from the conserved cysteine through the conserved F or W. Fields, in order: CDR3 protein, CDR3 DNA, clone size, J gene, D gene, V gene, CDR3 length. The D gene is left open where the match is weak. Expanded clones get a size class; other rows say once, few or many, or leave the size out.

CDR3: CASSRAGAYEQYF
DNA: TGTGCCAGCTCCCGGGCGGGAGCCTACGAGCAGTACTTC
size: NA
J: TRBJ2-7
D: TRBD2
V: TRBV3-1/TRBV3-2
length: 13

CDR3: CASGHRGPGNEQFF
DNA: TGTGCTAGTGGTCACAGGGGTCCTGGCAATGAGCAGTTCTTC
size: NA
J: TRBJ2-1
D: TRBD1
V: TRBV12-5
length: 14

CDR3: CASSANGLADTGELFF
DNA: TGTGCCAGCAGCGCGAATGGACTAGCGGACACCGGGGAGCTGTTTTTT
size: few
J: TRBJ2-2
D: TRBD2
V: TRBV9
length: 16

CDR3: CASSQTLAGGETQYF
DNA: TGTGCCAGCAGCCAAACCCTAGCGGGAGGAGAGACCCAGTACTTC
size: NA
J: TRBJ2-5
D: TRBD2
V: TRBV14
length: 15

CDR3: CASNREGNPNYEQYF
DNA: TGCGCCAGCAATAGAGAGGGTAACCCTAACTACGAGCAGTACTTC
size: NA
J: TRBJ2-7
D: NA
V: TRBV5-1
length: 15

CDR3: CAIRSLAGGGPGELFF
DNA: TGTGCCATCAGGAGTTTAGCGGGAGGTGGGCCCGGGGAGCTGTTTTTT
size: NA
J: TRBJ2-2
D: TRBD2
V: TRBV10-3
length: 16

CDR3: CASSLDRGLFYEQYF
DNA: TGTGCCAGCAGCTTAGACAGGGGTTTATTCTACGAGCAGTACTTC
size: few
J: TRBJ2-7
D: TRBD1
V: TRBV7-8
length: 15

CDR3: CASSLALRNTEAFF
DNA: TGTGCCAGCAGCTTGGCCCTTAGGAACACTGAAGCTTTCTTT
size: NA
J: TRBJ1-1
D: NA
V: TRBV5-6
length: 14

CDR3: CASSLNGGGTDTQYF
DNA: TGTGCCAGCAGCTTGAACGGGGGTGGCACAGATACGCAGTATTTT
size: once
J: TRBJ2-3
D: NA
V: TRBV7-8
length: 15

CDR3: CASSQGTGAGHSPLHF
DNA: TGTGCCAGCAGCCAAGGGACAGGGGCTGGGCATTCACCCCTCCACTTT
size: NA
J: TRBJ1-6
D: TRBD1
V: TRBV4-2
length: 16

CDR3: CASSLFSEPREAKNIQYF
DNA: TGTGCCAGCAGTTTATTTTCCGAACCTCGAGAAGCCAAAAACATTCAGTACTTC
size: NA
J: TRBJ2-4
D: NA
V: TRBV28
length: 18

CDR3: CSVEDRRGVSGNTYNEQFF
DNA: TGCAGCGTTGAAGATCGGAGAGGCGTCAGCGGAAACACTTACAATGAGCAGTTCTTC
size: NA
J: TRBJ2-1
D: NA
V: TRBV29-1
length: 19

CDR3: CASSQGGLNYGYTF
DNA: TGTGCCAGCAGCCAGGGGGGGCTTAACTATGGCTACACCTTC
size: NA
J: TRBJ1-2
D: NA
V: TRBV14
length: 14

CDR3: CASSDTGGNGYTF
DNA: TGTGCCAGCAGCGACACAGGGGGCAATGGCTACACCTTC
size: NA
J: TRBJ1-2
D: TRBD1
V: TRBV5-6
length: 13

CDR3: CASRSGVSSGYTF
DNA: TGTGCCAGTAGGTCAGGGGTTTCGAGTGGCTACACCTTC
size: NA
J: TRBJ1-2
D: NA
V: TRBV28
length: 13

CDR3: CASRQGSYEQYF
DNA: TGTGCCAGCAGGCAGGGCTCCTACGAGCAGTACTTC
size: NA
J: TRBJ2-7
D: NA
V: TRBV28
length: 12

CDR3: CASSLGGANNQPQHF
DNA: TGTGCCAGCAGTTTAGGAGGGGCCAACAATCAGCCCCAGCATTTT
size: NA
J: TRBJ1-5
D: NA
V: TRBV28
length: 15

CDR3: CASSRRTTGQGDGNTIYF
DNA: TGCGCCAGCAGCCGCCGCACCACGGGACAGGGAGATGGAAACACCATATATTTT
size: NA
J: TRBJ1-3
D: TRBD1
V: TRBV4-1
length: 18

CDR3: CASMRTGVSSNQPQHF
DNA: TGTGCCAGCATGAGGACAGGGGTTTCGAGCAATCAGCCCCAGCATTTT
size: NA
J: TRBJ1-5
D: TRBD1
V: TRBV6-6
length: 16

CDR3: CASSIDSSGNTIYF
DNA: TGTGCCAGTAGTATAGACAGCTCTGGAAACACCATATATTTT
size: NA
J: TRBJ1-3
D: NA
V: TRBV19
length: 14

CDR3: CASSPSGRTLNYGYTF
DNA: TGTGCCAGCAGCCCCAGTGGGAGGACCTTAAACTATGGCTACACCTTC
size: NA
J: TRBJ1-2
D: NA
V: TRBV9
length: 16

CDR3: CATSKGEIYTGELFF
DNA: TGTGCCACCAGCAAAGGAGAGATATACACCGGGGAGCTGTTTTTT
size: NA
J: TRBJ2-2
D: NA
V: TRBV15
length: 15